This T cell receptor beta chain was identified during a study of shared clonotypes between healthy human individuals. Only in-frame clones appear in the TCRdb table, and some are missing; sequencing was by immunoSEQ multiplex PCR. Among roughly 2.2 million clones listed, 90% to 95% were seen once. The CDR3 has 14 residues. V was clipped by 4 bases and J by 4 bases, with 12 bases between them. Germline CDR1 and CDR2: LGHNA and YNFKEQ. The specimen sequenced was naive CD4+ T cells from PBMCs. Described subset: CD45RA+ positively selected. The rearrangement joins TRBV4-2 to TRBJ2-3, with unresolved D. The receptor comes from a man between 18 and 29 years old in good health. Some clones in this sample may be carry-over from other donors' samples. Here the CDR3 reads CASSPRNWADTQYF. For the CDR3, the DNA is TGTGCCAGCAGCCCGCGAAATTGGGCAGATACGCAGTATTTT.